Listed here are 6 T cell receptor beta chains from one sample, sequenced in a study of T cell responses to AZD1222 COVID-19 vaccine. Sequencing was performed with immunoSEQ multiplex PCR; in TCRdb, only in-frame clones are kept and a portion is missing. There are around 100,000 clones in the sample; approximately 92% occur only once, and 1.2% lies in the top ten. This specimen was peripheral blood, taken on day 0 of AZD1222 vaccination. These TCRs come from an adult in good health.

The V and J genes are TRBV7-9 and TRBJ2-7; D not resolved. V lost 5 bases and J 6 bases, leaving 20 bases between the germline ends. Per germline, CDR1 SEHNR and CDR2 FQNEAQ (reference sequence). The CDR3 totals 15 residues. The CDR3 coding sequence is TGTGCCAGCAGCCCCCTAAAGATCGCTAGGTCCGAGCAGTACTTC. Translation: CASSPLKIARSEQYF.

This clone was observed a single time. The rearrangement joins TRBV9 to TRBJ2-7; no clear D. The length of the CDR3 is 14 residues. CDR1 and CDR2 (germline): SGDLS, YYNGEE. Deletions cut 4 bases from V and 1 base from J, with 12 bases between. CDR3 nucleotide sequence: TGTGCCAGCAGCCCCCGTCGGGTTTCCTACGAGCAGTACTTC. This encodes CASSPRRVSYEQYF.

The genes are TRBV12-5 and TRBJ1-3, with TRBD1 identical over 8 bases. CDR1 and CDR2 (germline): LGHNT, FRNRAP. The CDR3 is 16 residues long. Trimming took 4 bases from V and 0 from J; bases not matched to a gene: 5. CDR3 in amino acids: CASGSDRALSGNTIYF. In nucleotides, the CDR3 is TGTGCTAGTGGTTCGGACAGGGCTCTCTCTGGAAACACCATATATTTT.

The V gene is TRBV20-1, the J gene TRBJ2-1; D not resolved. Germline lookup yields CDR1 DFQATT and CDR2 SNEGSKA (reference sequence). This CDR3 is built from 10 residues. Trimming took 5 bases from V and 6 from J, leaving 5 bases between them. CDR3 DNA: TGCAGTGCTTACCTCAATGAGCAGTTCTTC. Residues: CSAYLNEQFF.

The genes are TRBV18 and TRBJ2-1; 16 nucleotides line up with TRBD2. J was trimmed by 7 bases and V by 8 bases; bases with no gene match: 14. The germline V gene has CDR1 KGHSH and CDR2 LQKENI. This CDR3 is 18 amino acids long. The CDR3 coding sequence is TGTGCCAGCGCCCCGGGACTAGCGGGAGGGAGTACTTCGAATGAGCAGTTCTTC. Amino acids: CASAPGLAGGSTSNEQFF.

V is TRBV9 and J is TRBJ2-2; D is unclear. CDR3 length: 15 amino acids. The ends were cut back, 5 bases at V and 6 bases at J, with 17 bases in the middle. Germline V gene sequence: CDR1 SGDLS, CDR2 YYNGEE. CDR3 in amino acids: CASSPQTIDSGELFF. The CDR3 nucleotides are TGTGCCAGCAGTCCCCAGACGATAGATTCCGGGGAGCTGTTTTTT.